Below, 23 T cell receptor beta chains from the same sample are listed, as sequenced in a study of OX40 agonist ivuxolimab in advanced cancers. Produced via immunoSEQ multiplex PCR; TCRdb's table is partial and in-frame only. Here the sample spans tens of thousands of clones, 90% to 95% being singletons. The sequencing used CD4+ or CD8+ T cells sorted from blood, collected in a trial of the OX40 agonist ivuxolimab. The receptors were sampled from an adult with an advanced solid tumor such as melanoma, head and neck, liver or kidney cancer.

The V call is TRBV14, the J call TRBJ1-5; unclear D gene. Germline assignment: CDR1 SGHDN and CDR2 FVKESK. Between the trimmed V and J ends, which lost 4 bases and 2 bases, there was a span of 6 bases. The CDR3 has 13 amino acids. In DNA, the CDR3 is TGTGCCAGCAGCCCCGGGGGCAATCAGCCCCAGCATTTT. Amino acids: CASSPGGNQPQHF.

This rearrangement joins TRBV7-9 to TRBJ1-1; D may be TRBD1 (6 bases). Trimming stripped 6 bases from V and 3 bases from J, with 11 bases between. The CDR3 runs 13 residues. Germline lookup yields CDR1 SEHNR and CDR2 FQNEAQ (reference sequence). In DNA form, the CDR3 reads TGTGCCAGCAGGGCAGGGGTCTACACTGAAGCTTTCTTT. It yields the protein CASRAGVYTEAFF.

V usage is TRBV5-1 and J usage is TRBJ2-1; the match to TRBD2 covers 11 bases. J gave up 6 bases and V 0 bases, and 8 bases lay outside the gene matches. CDR1 is SGHRS and CDR2 is YFSETQ in the germline V gene. This CDR3 spans 17 amino acids. The CDR3 spells CASSLVYSGRAVNEQFF. The CDR3 nucleotides read TGCGCCAGCAGCTTGGTTTATAGCGGGAGGGCCGTCAATGAGCAGTTCTTC.

V is TRBV30 and J is TRBJ1-5; perhaps TRBD1 as D (5 bases). Trimming removed 0 bases at V and 3 bases at J, with 15 bases between. The CDR3 has 16 amino acids. Germline-derived CDR1 and CDR2 are GTSNPN and SVGIG (reference sequence). DNA of the CDR3: TGTGCCTGGAGTGTAGGCCTCTCTGGGACCAATCAGCCCCAGCATTTT. The encoded protein is CAWSVGLSGTNQPQHF.

The rearrangement joins TRBV11-2 to TRBJ1-1; no clear D gene. CDR3 length: 15 amino acids. Trimming stripped 2 bases from V and 0 bases from J, with 10 bases between. Germline loops: CDR1 SGHAT, CDR2 FQNNGV. Written as DNA, the CDR3 is TGTGCCAGCAGCTTAACAACAGTGATGAACACTGAAGCTTTCTTT. It yields the protein CASSLTTVMNTEAFF.

The rearrangement joins TRBV19 to TRBJ2-3; D is unclear. The V and J ends lost 7 bases and 5 bases respectively, with 13 bases between them. The length of the CDR3 is 13 residues. Germline assignment: CDR1 LNHDA and CDR2 SQIVND (reference sequence). The CDR3 protein is CASNSGRKDTQYF. CDR3 nucleotide sequence: TGTGCCAGTAATTCCGGACGGAAAGATACGCAGTATTTT.

The J gene is TRBJ2-2, the V gene TRBV6-6, with no clear D. CDR1 and CDR2 from the germline V gene are MNHNY and SVGAGI (reference sequence). The CDR3 extends over 15 amino acids. With 1 base removed from V and 7 bases from J, the gap between germline ends came to 13 bases. In DNA form, the CDR3 reads TGTGCCAGCAGTTACTGGACCCGAAGAGGCGGGGAGCTGTTTTTT. The encoded protein is CASSYWTRRGGELFF.

The chain uses TRBV5-4 and TRBJ2-2; possibly TRBD2 for D (6 bases). V lost 4 bases to trimming and J lost 4 bases, with 20 bases between them. Germline V gene data show CDR1 as SGHNT and CDR2 as YYREEE (reference sequence). This CDR3 has 17 amino acids. The CDR3 bases are TGTGCCAGCAGCCCCCTCGCGGGGCCCCGAGGCACCGGGGAGCTGTTTTTT. Protein: CASSPLAGPRGTGELFF.

The chain joins TRBV19 to TRBJ2-4; D is unclear. Trimming left V 4 bases short and J 0 bases short, with 13 bases between. Looked up from germline, CDR1 is LNHDA and CDR2 is SQIVND (reference sequence). The CDR3 runs 16 residues. CDR3 in DNA: TGTGCCAGTAGTACCTACACAGTTCTAGCCAAAAACATTCAGTACTTC. Translation: CASSTYTVLAKNIQYF.

The gene calls are TRBV15 and TRBJ1-3; D remains unclear. Germline loops: CDR1 LNHNV, CDR2 YYDKDF (reference sequence). Deletions cut 3 bases from V and 0 bases from J, with 9 bases between. The CDR3 extends over 15 amino acids. CDR3 region: CATSRDLGSGNTIYF. The DNA for the CDR3 is TGTGCCACCAGCAGGGACTTAGGCTCTGGAAACACCATATATTTT.

This chain connects TRBV7-8 to TRBJ1-1; TRBD1 aligns across 10 bases. The CDR3 has 15 residues. Germline-derived CDR1 and CDR2 are SGHVS and FQNEAQ. Trimming removed 5 bases from V and 4 bases from J; junction bases left unmatched: 7. The CDR3 spells CASSRRTGGSTEAFF. CDR3 bases: TGTGCCAGCAGCCGACGGACAGGGGGGAGCACTGAAGCTTTCTTT. Supplemented by reference TRBV7-8 and TRBJ1-1, the full variable domain reads GAGVSQSPRYKVAKRGQDVALRCDPISGHVSLFWYQQALGQGPEFLTYFQNEAQLDKSGLPSDRFFAERPEGSVSTLKIQRTQQEDSAVYLCASSRRTGGSTEAFFGQGTRLTVV.

The chain recombines TRBV5-1 with TRBJ2-2; D remains ambiguous. Germline loops: CDR1 SGHRS, CDR2 YFSETQ. This CDR3 is built from 15 residues. V shed 0 bases and J shed 0 bases, with 6 bases lying between them. As DNA, the CDR3 is TGCGCCAGCAGCTTGGACTCTCCGAACACCGGGGAGCTGTTTTTT. This translates into CASSLDSPNTGELFF.

V is TRBV11-2 and J is TRBJ2-2, with D hard to call. The CDR3 sequence is 17 residues long. CDR1 is SGHAT, CDR2 FQNNGV, per germline. Trimming stripped 5 bases from V and 5 bases from J, with 21 bases between. The CDR3 is CASSPSNVGFTTGELFF. CDR3 DNA: TGTGCCAGCAGCCCATCTAACGTGGGGTTTACTACCGGGGAGCTGTTTTTT. Using reference TRBV11-2 and TRBJ2-2 for the parts outside the CDR3, the full variable domain is EAGVAQSPRYKIIEKRQSVAFWCNPISGHATLYWYQQILGQGPKLLIQFQNNGVVDDSQLPKDRFSAERLKGVDSTLKIQPAKLEDSAVYLCASSPSNVGFTTGELFFGEGSRLTVL.

This chain links TRBV6-5 with TRBJ1-1; 11 positions match TRBD1. The germline gives CDR1 MNHEY, CDR2 SVGAGI. The CDR3 has 15 residues. V was pared by 5 bases and J by 4 bases, with 6 bases of the junction left unmatched. Here the CDR3 reads CASSPLGTGGTEAFF. The CDR3 region has the DNA TGTGCCAGCAGTCCTCTCGGGACAGGGGGCACTGAAGCTTTCTTT.

J is TRBJ1-5 and V is TRBV9; no firm D call. Trimming took off 5 bases at V and 2 bases at J, with 11 bases between the two ends. Germline V lookup: CDR1 SGDLS, CDR2 YYNGEE. The CDR3 length is 14 residues. Here the CDR3 DNA reads TGTGCCAGCAGTCACTCATTGGGCAATCAGCCCCAGCATTTT. Amino acid sequence: CASSHSLGNQPQHF. Supplemented by reference TRBV9 and TRBJ1-5, the full variable domain reads DSGVTQTPKHLITATGQRVTLRCSPRSGDLSVYWYQQSLDQGLQFLIQYYNGEERAKGNILERFSAQQFPDLHSELNLSSLELGDSALYFCASSHSLGNQPQHFGDGTRLSIL.

The chain employs TRBV29-1 and TRBJ1-2, with 7 bases identical to TRBD1. V was pared by 7 bases and J by 2 bases, with 4 bases of the junction left unmatched. CDR3 length equals 12 residues. Germline CDR1 reads SQVTM; CDR2 reads ANQGSEA. DNA of the CDR3: TGCAGCGCCCAGGGGGGAAACTATGGCTACACCTTC. It yields the protein CSAQGGNYGYTF.

The chain joins TRBV7-8 to TRBJ2-1; D is uncertain. Germline V gene lookup returns CDR1 SGHVS and CDR2 FQNEAQ. V lost 1 base and J lost 5, with 12 bases in between. The CDR3 consists of 15 residues. CDR3 sequence (DNA): TGTGCCAGCAGCTTAGTTGTCGGGCTCCACAATGAGCAGTTCTTC. It yields the protein CASSLVVGLHNEQFF. Looking up the rest from reference TRBV7-8 and TRBJ2-1 gives the full variable domain: GAGVSQSPRYKVAKRGQDVALRCDPISGHVSLFWYQQALGQGPEFLTYFQNEAQLDKSGLPSDRFFAERPEGSVSTLKIQRTQQEDSAVYLCASSLVVGLHNEQFFGPGTRLTVL.

V gene TRBV30 combines with J gene TRBJ1-1; maybe TRBD1 (5 bases). In germline, CDR1 is GTSNPN, CDR2 SVGIG (reference sequence). Trimming left V 2 bases short and J 5 bases short, with 12 bases between. This CDR3 is 13 amino acids long. CDR3 residues: CAWSIGASTEAFF. As DNA, the CDR3 is TGTGCCTGGAGTATAGGGGCGAGTACTGAAGCTTTCTTT.

The sample holds one count of this clone. The chain uses TRBV18 and TRBJ2-1; 14 nucleotides agree with TRBD2. This CDR3 has 15 residues. The junction had 3 bases not matched to a gene; V was cut back by 6 bases and J by 5 bases. Germline values: CDR1 KGHSH, CDR2 LQKENI. CDR3 nucleotide sequence: TGTGCCAGCTCTGAGGGACTAGCGGGAGACAATGAGCAGTTCTTC. Translation gives CASSEGLAGDNEQFF.

This clone was picked up one time. The V call is TRBV14, the J call TRBJ2-7; perhaps TRBD2 as D (5 bases). Germline values: CDR1 SGHDN, CDR2 FVKESK. The germline V and J ends were trimmed by 5 bases and 7 bases, with 15 bases remaining between them. The CDR3 has 13 residues. The CDR3 sequence is CASSRDRSGEQYF. The CDR3 DNA reads TGTGCCAGCAGCAGAGACCGCTCGGGGGAGCAGTACTTC.

This clone has a single count. CDR3 sequence: CASSFRTETQYF. CDR3 in DNA: TGTGCCAGCAGCTTTCGTACGGAGACCCAGTACTTC. The chain is built from TRBV11-3 and TRBJ2-5; no clear D gene. Trimming took off 3 bases at V and 5 bases at J, with 7 bases between the two ends. This CDR3 region has 12 residues. Germline CDR1 and CDR2: SGHNT and YENEEA.

This chain connects TRBV11-2 to TRBJ2-7; maybe TRBD2 (6 bases). This CDR3 region has 16 residues. Trimming pared 4 bases from V and 3 bases from J, leaving 19 bases between. Germline-derived CDR1 and CDR2 are SGHAT and FQNNGV. CDR3 loop: CASSSYGAGNLYEQYF. The CDR3 DNA follows: TGTGCCAGCAGCTCCTACGGGGCGGGGAACCTCTACGAGCAGTACTTC.

The chain joins TRBV28 to TRBJ2-1; 11 bases line up with TRBD2. V lost 6 bases to trimming and J lost 5 bases; unmatched junction nucleotides: 6. The CDR3 runs to 15 residues. Per germline, CDR1 MDHEN and CDR2 SYDVKM. The CDR3 is CASSSGTSGHNEQFF. The CDR3, as DNA: TGTGCCAGCAGCTCCGGGACTAGCGGACACAATGAGCAGTTCTTC.